The clone carrying this T cell receptor beta chain has more than one count but fewer than ten. Its cognate antigen is unknown. The assay was immunoSEQ multiplex PCR, and TCRdb's table has in-frame clones only and misses some. The sample lists roughly 92,000 clones, approximately 88% occurring once. These data come from a study of T cell responses to AZD1222 COVID-19 vaccine. Study-level findings and limits: Spike-wide coverage was observed for vaccine-associated CD4 TCRs, with dominant responses at 160-218 and 743-854.

Trimming pared 1 base from V and 0 bases from J, leaving 12 bases between. CDR1 and CDR2 (germline): GTSNPN, SVGIG (reference sequence). The CDR3 loop spans 16 amino acids. The chain couples TRBV30 to TRBJ1-4, with D maybe TRBD1 (6 bases). Sequencing was performed on peripheral blood, taken 28 days after the second AZD1222 dose. The source of this sequence is an adult who received the AZD1222 COVID-19 vaccine. The chain's CDR3 is CAWSEGHSATNEKLFF. CDR3 nucleotides: TGTGCCTGGAGTGAGGGACACTCTGCAACTAATGAAAAACTGTTTTTT.